This TCR beta chain was retrieved from a study of cytomegalovirus exposure and HLA in healthy donors. Germline assignment: CDR1 MNHEY and CDR2 SMNVEV (reference sequence). The CDR3 is made up of 13 amino acids. Vbeta (60) and Jbeta (13) primers were used in the PCR. TCRdb's copy holds only in-frame clones and misses some; the assay was immunoSEQ multiplex PCR. The sample consists of 200,000 to 250,000 clones, over 65% of them appearing once. This TCR came from a young man in good health and CMV-seronegative. This chain connects TRBV27 to TRBJ2-7, with 12 bases matching TRBD2. The sequenced sample consisted of PBMCs. The CDR3 loop reads CVTRLAGAYEQYF. CDR3 nucleotide sequence: TGTGTGACAAGACTAGCGGGAGCCTACGAGCAGTACTTC.